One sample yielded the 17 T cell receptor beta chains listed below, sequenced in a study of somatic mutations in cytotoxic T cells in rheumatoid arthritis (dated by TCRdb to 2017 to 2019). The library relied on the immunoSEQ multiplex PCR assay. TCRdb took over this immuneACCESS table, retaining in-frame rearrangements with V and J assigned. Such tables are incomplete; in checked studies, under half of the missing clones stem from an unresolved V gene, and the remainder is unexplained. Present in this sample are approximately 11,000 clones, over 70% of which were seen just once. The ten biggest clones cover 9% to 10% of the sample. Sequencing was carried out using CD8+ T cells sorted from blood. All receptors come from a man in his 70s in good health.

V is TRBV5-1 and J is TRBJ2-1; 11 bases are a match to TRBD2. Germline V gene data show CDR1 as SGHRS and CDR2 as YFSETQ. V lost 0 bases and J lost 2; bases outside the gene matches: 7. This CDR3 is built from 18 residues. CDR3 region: CASSLGGVAGGPYNEQFF. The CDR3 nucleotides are TGCGCCAGCAGCTTGGGTGGGGTAGCGGGAGGGCCCTACAATGAGCAGTTCTTC.

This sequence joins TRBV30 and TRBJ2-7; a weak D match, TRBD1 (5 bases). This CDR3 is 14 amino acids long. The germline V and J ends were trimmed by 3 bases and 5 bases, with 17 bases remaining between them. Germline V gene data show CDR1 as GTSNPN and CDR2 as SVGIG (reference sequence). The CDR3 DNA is TGTGCCTGGAGCACCGCTTTAGGGGAAAACGAGCAGTACTTC. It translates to CAWSTALGENEQYF.

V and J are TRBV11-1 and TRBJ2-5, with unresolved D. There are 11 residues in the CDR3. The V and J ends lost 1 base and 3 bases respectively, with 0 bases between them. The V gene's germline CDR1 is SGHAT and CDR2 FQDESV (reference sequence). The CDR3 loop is CASSLEETQYF. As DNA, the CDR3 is TGTGCCAGCAGCTTAGAAGAGACCCAGTACTTC.

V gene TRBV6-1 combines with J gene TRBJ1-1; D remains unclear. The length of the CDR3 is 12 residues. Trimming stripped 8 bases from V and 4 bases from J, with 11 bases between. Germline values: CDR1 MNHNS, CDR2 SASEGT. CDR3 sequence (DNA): TGTGCCAGCCGACTCTCCGGCACTGAAGCTTTCTTT. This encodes CASRLSGTEAFF.

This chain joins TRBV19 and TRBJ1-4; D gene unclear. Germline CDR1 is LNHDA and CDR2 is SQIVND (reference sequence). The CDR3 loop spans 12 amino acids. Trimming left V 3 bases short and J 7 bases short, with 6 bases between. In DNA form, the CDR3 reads TGTGCCAGTAGTATCGGGAGTGAAAAACTGTTTTTT. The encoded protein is CASSIGSEKLFF.

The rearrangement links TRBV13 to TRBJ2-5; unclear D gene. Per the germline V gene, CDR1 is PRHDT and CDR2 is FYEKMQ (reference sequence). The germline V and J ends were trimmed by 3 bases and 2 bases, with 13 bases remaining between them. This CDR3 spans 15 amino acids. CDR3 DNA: TGTGCCAGCAGCTTTCGACAACTACCACAAGAGACCCAGTACTTC. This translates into CASSFRQLPQETQYF.

CDR3 DNA sequence: TGTGCCAGCAGTACGACAGGTGGGAGCAATCAGCCCCAGCATTTT. This translates into CASSTTGGSNQPQHF. The chain combines TRBV2 with TRBJ1-5, with D tentatively TRBD1 (6 bases). V lost 5 bases, J lost 1 base, and 12 bases lay in between. Germline CDR1 SNHLY, CDR2 FYNNEI. The CDR3 is 15 residues long.

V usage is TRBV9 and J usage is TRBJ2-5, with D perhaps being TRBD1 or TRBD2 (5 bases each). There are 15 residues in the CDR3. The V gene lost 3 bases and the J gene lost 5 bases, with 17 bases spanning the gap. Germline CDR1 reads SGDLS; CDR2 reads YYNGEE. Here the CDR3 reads CASSAPGPSRETQYF. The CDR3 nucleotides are TGTGCCAGCAGCGCACCGGGACCCTCCCGTGAGACCCAGTACTTC.

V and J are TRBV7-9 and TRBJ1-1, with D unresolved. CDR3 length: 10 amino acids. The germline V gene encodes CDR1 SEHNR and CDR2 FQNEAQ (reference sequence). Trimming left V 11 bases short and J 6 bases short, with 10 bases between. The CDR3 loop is CAGEESEAFF. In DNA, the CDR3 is TGTGCCGGGGAGGAGTCTGAAGCTTTCTTT.

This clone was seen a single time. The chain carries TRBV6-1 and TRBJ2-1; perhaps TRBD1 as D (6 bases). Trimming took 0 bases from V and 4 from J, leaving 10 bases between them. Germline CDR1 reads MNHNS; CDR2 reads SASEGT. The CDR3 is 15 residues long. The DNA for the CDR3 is TGTGCCAGCAGTGAAGCAGGGGGTTCGTACAATGAGCAGTTCTTC. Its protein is CASSEAGGSYNEQFF.

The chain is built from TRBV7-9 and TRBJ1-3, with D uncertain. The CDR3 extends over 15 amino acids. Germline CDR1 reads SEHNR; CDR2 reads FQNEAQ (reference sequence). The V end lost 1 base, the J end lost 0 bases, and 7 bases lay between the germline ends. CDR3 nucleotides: TGTGCCAGCAGCTTAGAAGGGAACTCTGGAAACACCATATATTTT. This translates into CASSLEGNSGNTIYF.

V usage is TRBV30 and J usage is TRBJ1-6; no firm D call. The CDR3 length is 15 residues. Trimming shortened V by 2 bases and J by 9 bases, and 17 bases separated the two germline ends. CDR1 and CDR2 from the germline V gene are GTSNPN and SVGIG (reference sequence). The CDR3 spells CAWSIRGRETSPLHF. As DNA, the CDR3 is TGTGCCTGGAGTATCCGTGGGAGGGAGACTTCACCCCTCCACTTT.

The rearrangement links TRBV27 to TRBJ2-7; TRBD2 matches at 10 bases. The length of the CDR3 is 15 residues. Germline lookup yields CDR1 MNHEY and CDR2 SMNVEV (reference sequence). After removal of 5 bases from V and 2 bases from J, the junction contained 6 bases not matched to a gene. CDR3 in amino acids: CASSIRAGGAYEQYF. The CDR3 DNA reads TGTGCCAGCAGTATCCGAGCGGGAGGGGCCTACGAGCAGTACTTC.

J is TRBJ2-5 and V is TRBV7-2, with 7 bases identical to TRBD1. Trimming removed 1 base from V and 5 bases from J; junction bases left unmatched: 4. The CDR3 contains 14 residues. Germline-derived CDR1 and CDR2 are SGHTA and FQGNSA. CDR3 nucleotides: TGTGCCAGCAGCTTAGAGAGGGGGCAGGAGACCCAGTACTTC. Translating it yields CASSLERGQETQYF.

CDR3: CASSPVSGNEQFF. In DNA form, the CDR3 reads TGTGCCAGCAGCCCCGTGTCTGGCAATGAGCAGTTCTTC. V gene TRBV7-2 combines with J gene TRBJ2-1; D call uncertain. The germline V gene encodes CDR1 SGHTA and CDR2 FQGNSA. The CDR3 spans 13 residues. V gave up 5 bases and J gave up 6 bases, with 11 bases separating them.

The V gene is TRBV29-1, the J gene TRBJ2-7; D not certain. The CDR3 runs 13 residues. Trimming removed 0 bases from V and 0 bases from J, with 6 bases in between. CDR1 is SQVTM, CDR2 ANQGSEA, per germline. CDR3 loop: CSVEDSLSYEQYF. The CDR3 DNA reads TGCAGCGTTGAAGACAGCCTCTCCTACGAGCAGTACTTC.

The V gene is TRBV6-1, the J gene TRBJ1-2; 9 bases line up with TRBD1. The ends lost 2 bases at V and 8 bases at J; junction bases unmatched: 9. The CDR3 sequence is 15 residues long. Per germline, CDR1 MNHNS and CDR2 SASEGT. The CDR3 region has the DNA TGTGCCAGCAGTGAATATCCGGACAGGGGCTACGGCTACACCTTC. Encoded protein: CASSEYPDRGYGYTF.